This TCR beta chain emerged from a study of T cells in Graves' hyperthyroidism and ophthalmopathy. This clonotype was seen repeatedly, ten times or more. Amplification of TCR beta CDR3 regions was performed using RNA transcripts as template. An initial round of RT-PCR targeting the TCR CDR3 relied on the HTBI primer set. TCRdb reanalysed the multiplex PCR reads using MiXCR and keeps one entry per CDR3 protein. Here the sample spans under 400,000 distinct CDR3 sequences, approximately 13% being singletons. The length of the CDR3 is 16 residues. The V end was cut by 3 bases, the J end by 5 bases, with 18 bases between. The germline V gene has CDR1 KGHDR and CDR2 SFDVKD.

The chain employs TRBV24-1 and TRBJ2-5, with D possibly TRBD1 on 6 matching bases. Input material: blood. The receptor comes from a woman under 30 with Graves' hyperthyroidism. CDR3 loop: CATSDVGTTIEETQYF. DNA of the CDR3: TGTGCCACCAGTGATGTCGGGACAACCATCGAGGAGACCCAGTACTTC.